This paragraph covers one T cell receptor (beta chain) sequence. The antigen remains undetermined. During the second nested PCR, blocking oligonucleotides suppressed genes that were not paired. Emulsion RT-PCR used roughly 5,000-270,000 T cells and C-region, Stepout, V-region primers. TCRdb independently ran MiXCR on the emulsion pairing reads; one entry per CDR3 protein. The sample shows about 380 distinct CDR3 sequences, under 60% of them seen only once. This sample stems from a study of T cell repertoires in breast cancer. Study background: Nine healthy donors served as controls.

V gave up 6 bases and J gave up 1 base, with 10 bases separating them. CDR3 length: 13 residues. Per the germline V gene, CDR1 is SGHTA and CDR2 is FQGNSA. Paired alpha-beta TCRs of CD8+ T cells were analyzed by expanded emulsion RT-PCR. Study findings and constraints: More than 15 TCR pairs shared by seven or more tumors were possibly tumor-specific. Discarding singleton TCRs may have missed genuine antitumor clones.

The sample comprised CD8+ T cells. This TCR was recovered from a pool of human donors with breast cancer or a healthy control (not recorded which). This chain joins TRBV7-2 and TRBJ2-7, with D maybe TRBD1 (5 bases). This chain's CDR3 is CASRSPGSYEQYF. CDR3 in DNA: TGTGCCAGCAGATCCCCAGGGTCCTACGAGCAGTACTTC.